The 16 T cell receptor beta chains given below trace back to one sample, sequenced in a study of T-cell reconstitution after alpha-beta-depleted transplantation in children. The authors prepared the TCRbeta library with unique molecular identifiers. One entry per CDR3 protein, called by TCRdb with MiXCR from the PCR reads. The table lists under 50,000 distinct CDR3 sequences, about 9.3% of them singletons, with about 25% in the top ten. This specimen was PBMCs, mostly from graft donor cells, taken 60 days after TCRalphabeta/CD19-depleted stem cell transplant. The receptors shown here come from a male patient aged 2 to 10 who had a stem cell transplant for chronic granulomatous disease, so the T cells may come from the graft donor.

The chain is built from TRBV29-1 and TRBJ2-5, with 10 bases aligning to TRBD1. Germline V CDR1 and CDR2: SQVTM, ANQGSEA. V was pared by 7 bases and J by 2 bases, with 7 bases of the junction left unmatched. The CDR3 loop spans 14 amino acids. In DNA, the CDR3 is TGCAGCGGATGGGACAGGGGCCTTCAAGAGACCCAGTACTTC. This translates into CSGWDRGLQETQYF.

This clonotype was observed at least ten times. The CDR3: CASSYKGTDTQYF. CDR3 nucleotide sequence: TGCGCCAGCAGCTACAAGGGGACAGATACGCAGTATTTT. The rearrangement links TRBV5-1 to TRBJ2-3; the D gene is possibly TRBD1 (5 bases). This CDR3 spans 13 amino acids. The germline V gene has CDR1 SGHRS and CDR2 YFSETQ. V was clipped by 3 bases and J by 3 bases, with 8 bases between them.

This clonotype was detected many times. The rearrangement uses TRBV18 and TRBJ1-1; D is unresolved. Trimming cost V 4 bases and J 7 bases, with 13 bases left between them. This CDR3 has 13 amino acids. Germline CDR1 KGHSH, CDR2 LQKENI. CDR3 DNA sequence: TGTGCCAGCTCACTGAGGGAAACCGTTGAAGCTTTCTTT. Protein sequence: CASSLRETVEAFF.

This chain links TRBV9 with TRBJ2-2; D could derive from TRBD1 or TRBD2 (5 bases each). Germline CDR1 and CDR2: SGDLS and YYNGEE. V gave up 7 bases and J gave up 7 bases, with 14 bases separating them. The CDR3 has 13 residues. The CDR3 loop reads CASGTPIFGELFF. Written as DNA, the CDR3 is TGTGCCAGCGGGACCCCGATATTCGGGGAGCTGTTTTTT.

The chain links TRBV4-2 to TRBJ1-4; tentative D call: TRBD1 (5 bases). Looked up from germline, CDR1 is LGHNA and CDR2 is YNFKEQ. The CDR3 runs 15 residues. Deletions cut 5 bases from V and 5 bases from J, with 15 bases between. The CDR3 sequence: CASSDRGGGNEKLFF. The CDR3 bases are TGTGCCAGCAGCGATAGGGGCGGTGGGAATGAAAAACTGTTTTTT.

This clonotype was recorded a few times. The chain employs TRBV13 and TRBJ2-3, with D perhaps TRBD2 (6 bases). The germline V gene encodes CDR1 PRHDT and CDR2 FYEKMQ (reference sequence). The CDR3 spans 16 residues. V was shortened by 6 bases and J by 2 bases, with 18 bases between the two germline ends. In nucleotides, the CDR3 is TGTGCCAGCAGAGGGCAGGGACTTAGCCCCACAGATACGCAGTATTTT. Protein product: CASRGQGLSPTDTQYF.

This clonotype was observed a few times. The J gene is TRBJ1-5, the V gene TRBV7-2; perhaps TRBD1 as D (5 bases). The V end was cut by 5 bases, the J end by 6 bases, with 23 bases between. CDR3 size: 17 residues. Germline lookup yields CDR1 SGHTA and CDR2 FQGNSA. CDR3 DNA: TGTGCCAGCAGCCAAGGGGCTGGACGGGCCTGGGGTCAGCCCCAGCATTTT. It specifies CASSQGAGRAWGQPQHF.

This clonotype was seen many times. The chain joins TRBV20-1 to TRBJ2-1, with TRBD2 identical over 10 bases. V trimming: 0 bases; J trimming: 2 bases; junction bases outside the gene matches: 7. Germline V lookup: CDR1 DFQATT, CDR2 SNEGSKA (reference sequence). The length of the CDR3 is 17 residues. Written as DNA, the CDR3 is TGCAGTGCTAGAGATTGGGTCAGCGGGAGGGCCTACAATGAGCAGTTCTTC. Protein sequence: CSARDWVSGRAYNEQFF.

Ten or more counts support this clonotype. The genes are TRBV20-1 and TRBJ2-1; D ambiguous. Germline CDR1 is DFQATT and CDR2 is SNEGSKA (reference sequence). Deletions cut 2 bases from V and 6 bases from J, with 8 bases between. This CDR3 has 12 residues. The CDR3 loop reads CSARLVGNEQFF. The CDR3 bases are TGCAGTGCTAGACTAGTAGGCAATGAGCAGTTCTTC.

This chain links TRBV11-2 with TRBJ2-5; TRBD1 is a possible D gene (6 bases). Germline values: CDR1 SGHAT, CDR2 FQNNGV. Trimming left V 4 bases short and J 1 base short, with 13 bases between. This CDR3 contains 15 residues. CDR3 nucleotides: TGTGCCAGCAGCTCCGGGACACTATCCCAAGAGACCCAGTACTTC. This sequence encodes CASSSGTLSQETQYF.

The chain employs TRBV28 and TRBJ2-7, with D possibly TRBD1 on 5 matching bases. With 6 bases removed from V and 5 bases from J, the gap between germline ends came to 17 bases. Germline CDR1 reads MDHEN; CDR2 reads SYDVKM. The CDR3 loop spans 14 amino acids. The CDR3 nucleotides read TGTGCCAGCAGGGGTCGGCAGGGTCCGAACGAGCAGTACTTC. This translates into CASRGRQGPNEQYF.

This clonotype was detected many times. The chain carries TRBV7-9 and TRBJ2-7; 10 nucleotides line up with TRBD1. From germline, CDR1 is SEHNR and CDR2 FQNEAQ (reference sequence). V lost 7 bases, J lost 0 bases, and 3 bases stayed unmatched. This CDR3 has 14 residues. DNA for the CDR3: TGTGCCAGCAAAGGACAGGGGGACTCCTACGAGCAGTACTTC. This translates into CASKGQGDSYEQYF.

Note on this clonotype: Germline is not matched at one junction end, which may reflect a read error. The chain recombines TRBV20-1 with TRBJ1-2, with D possibly matching TRBD1 (5 bases). There are 16 residues in the CDR3. Germline CDR1 DFQATT, CDR2 SNEGSKA (reference sequence). The CDR3 sequence: CCASPLSDSRNYGYTF. The CDR3 DNA is TGCTGTGCTAGTCCCCTCTCAGACAGCAGAAACTATGGCTACACCTTC.

This clonotype has a count of ten or more. This chain uses TRBV7-2 with TRBJ2-7, with D uncertain. V was cut by 5 bases and J by 4 bases, with 12 bases left in between. The CDR3 covers 13 residues. Germline CDR1 and CDR2: SGHTA and FQGNSA. The CDR3 spells CASSLLTKYEQYF. The CDR3 DNA reads as TGTGCCAGCAGCCTTCTCACTAAGTACGAGCAGTACTTC.

This clonotype was observed at least ten times. The chain employs TRBV7-9 and TRBJ1-1; no clear D. The CDR3 has 13 amino acids. The germline V and J ends were trimmed by 3 bases and 4 bases, with 9 bases remaining between them. CDR1 and CDR2 from the germline V gene are SEHNR and FQNEAQ (reference sequence). Here the CDR3 reads CASSFKGPTEAFF. In DNA form, the CDR3 reads TGTGCCAGCAGCTTCAAGGGCCCCACTGAAGCTTTCTTT.

This clonotype was picked up a small number of times. The CDR3 loop is CASSLGTFEVGNTIYF. CDR3 sequence (DNA): TGTGCCAGCAGCTTAGGGACATTCGAGGTTGGAAACACCATATATTTT. The chain employs TRBV7-8 and TRBJ1-3; D is possibly TRBD1 (5 bases). CDR3 size: 16 residues. Germline V gene sequence: CDR1 SGHVS, CDR2 FQNEAQ. Trimming took off 1 base at V and 3 bases at J, with 13 bases between the two ends. The whole variable domain, filled in from reference TRBV7-8 and TRBJ1-3, reads GAGVSQSPRYKVAKRGQDVALRCDPISGHVSLFWYQQALGQGPEFLTYFQNEAQLDKSGLPSDRFFAERPEGSVSTLKIQRTQQEDSAVYLCASSLGTFEVGNTIYFGEGSWLTVV.